This T cell receptor beta chain was recorded in a study of T cell clonality in common variable immunodeficiency. Study-level findings and limits: T cell subpopulation sequencing would be needed to explain CVID clonality. Links between repertoire features and CVID complications were heterogeneity-limited. Common variable immunodeficiency TCR beta sequences reportedly had fewer deletions and N-nucleotide insertions.

TCRdb's copy holds only in-frame clones and misses some; the assay was immunoSEQ multiplex PCR. The specimen has fewer than 40,000 clones, none found just once. Unmatched junction bases numbered 10, after V lost 5 bases and J lost 6 bases. CDR3 length equals 16 residues. The germline gives CDR1 LNHDA, CDR2 SQIVND (reference sequence). For this clone: Antigen specificity is unknown. The read halts 3 residues ahead of the CDR3 end, with the missing end drawn from the germline J gene.

The source is a human donor with common variable immunodeficiency. Specimen: peripheral blood mononuclear cells. This rearrangement joins TRBV19 to TRBJ2-3; TRBD2 matches 11 bases. The DNA read from the CDR3 is TGTGCCAGTAGTCGACTAGCGGGGACAACGGGGGATACG. Protein sequence: CASSRLAGTTGDT. The full CDR3 reads CASSRLAGTTGDTQYF.